The 10 T cell receptor beta chains in this list originate from one sample, sequenced in a study of beta chain features in type 1 diabetes. Study observations and caveats: In every one of the four CD4+ subsets, TCRB CDR3s were moderately but significantly shorter in Type 1 diabetes patients.

For these TCRs, the target antigens are not known. The authors reverse transcribed all of the isolated RNA, so sequencing captured expressed TCRB transcripts. Sequencing was performed with immunoSEQ multiplex PCR; in TCRdb, only in-frame clones are kept and a portion is missing. The profile shows roughly 290,000 clones, 15% of them singletons. The sample taken for sequencing was naive CD4+ T cells from blood. These receptors originate from a man between 18 and 35 years old with type 1 diabetes.

This clone has more than one count but fewer than ten. The chain couples TRBV29-1 to TRBJ2-6; D unresolved. The germline V gene encodes CDR1 SQVTM and CDR2 ANQGSEA. V was pared by 6 bases and J by 2 bases, with 11 bases between. The CDR3 length is 14 residues. As DNA, the CDR3 is TGCAGCGTCGTAGACAAGCCTGGGGCCAACGTCCTGACTTTC. This gives the protein CSVVDKPGANVLTF.

This clone was detected a few times. The chain joins TRBV5-1 to TRBJ2-1; D may be TRBD1 (6 bases). CDR1 is SGHRS and CDR2 is YFSETQ in the germline V gene. The V end lost 2 bases, the J end lost 5 bases, and 20 bases lay between the germline ends. The CDR3 spans 17 residues. The CDR3 reads CASSLRRPSQGDNEQFF. The CDR3 DNA sequence: TGCGCCAGCAGCTTAAGACGCCCCTCACAGGGAGACAATGAGCAGTTCTTC.

This chain uses TRBV6-5 with TRBJ1-2; 7 bases agree with TRBD1. The J segment lost 3 bases and the V segment lost 9 bases, leaving 4 bases of the junction unmatched. The CDR3 is made up of 12 amino acids. The germline CDR1 and CDR2 sequences are MNHEY and SVGAGI. The chain's CDR3 is CASRQGDYGYTF. Here the CDR3 DNA reads TGTGCCAGTAGACAGGGTGACTATGGCTACACCTTC.

The chain combines TRBV7-2 with TRBJ2-7, with D unresolved. The CDR3 has 12 amino acids. CDR1 and CDR2 from the germline V gene are SGHTA and FQGNSA. Trimming cost V 5 bases and J 1 base, with 6 bases left between them. The CDR3 loop is CASSPTSYEQYF. CDR3 bases: TGTGCCAGCAGCCCCACTTCCTACGAGCAGTACTTC.

V is TRBV6-6 and J is TRBJ2-2; 7 bases map to TRBD1. Trimming took 5 bases from V and 4 from J; bases not matched to a gene: 1. This CDR3 comprises 13 residues. Looked up from germline, CDR1 is MNHNY and CDR2 is SVGAGI (reference sequence). CDR3 residues: CASSTGVTGELFF. Here the CDR3 DNA reads TGTGCCAGCAGTACAGGGGTCACCGGGGAGCTGTTTTTT.

The chain links TRBV29-1 to TRBJ2-6; 12 positions match TRBD1. After removal of 6 bases from V and 0 bases from J, the junction contained 3 bases not matched to a gene. The CDR3 spans 16 residues. Germline CDR1 SQVTM, CDR2 ANQGSEA. The CDR3 DNA reads as TGCAGCGTGGGGACAGGGGGCTCCTCTGGGGCCAACGTCCTGACTTTC. Its translation: CSVGTGGSSGANVLTF.

This clone was found a few times. The gene calls are TRBV29-1 and TRBJ2-5, with a possible D match to TRBD2 (6 bases). V was clipped by 4 bases and J by 4 bases, with 16 bases between them. The length of the CDR3 is 14 residues. Germline V gene sequence: CDR1 SQVTM, CDR2 ANQGSEA. The CDR3 sequence is CSVADGGRGETQYF. The CDR3 coding sequence is TGCAGCGTTGCGGATGGCGGGCGGGGAGAGACCCAGTACTTC.

This clone was seen more than once but under ten times. The V and J genes are TRBV7-9 and TRBJ2-1; the D is unclear. From germline, CDR1 is SEHNR and CDR2 FQNEAQ (reference sequence). Trimming took off 1 base at V and 3 bases at J, with 13 bases between the two ends. CDR3 length: 16 residues. The CDR3 coding sequence is TGTGCCAGCAGCTTAGTGGTACGGGTTTACTACAATGAGCAGTTCTTC. It encodes CASSLVVRVYYNEQFF.

This chain joins TRBV2 and TRBJ2-1; D gene unclear. Germline lookup yields CDR1 SNHLY and CDR2 FYNNEI. This CDR3 comprises 11 residues. V was trimmed by 4 bases and J by 6 bases, leaving 4 bases between them. CDR3 nucleotide sequence: TGTGCCAGCAGTGTCGGCAATGAGCAGTTCTTC. Protein product: CASSVGNEQFF.

This clone turned up a few times. The J gene is TRBJ1-5, the V gene TRBV19; D possibly corresponds to TRBD1 (5 bases). Germline V gene lookup returns CDR1 LNHDA and CDR2 SQIVND (reference sequence). The CDR3 is 16 amino acids. V dropped 1 base and J dropped 5 bases, with 15 bases sitting between them. CDR3 bases: TGTGCCAGTAGTATAGCTTGGACAACCGGCGATCAGCCCCAGCATTTT. Encoded protein: CASSIAWTTGDQPQHF.